Listed here are 30 T cell receptor beta chains from one sample, sequenced in a study of shared clonotypes between healthy human individuals. The data were produced by immunoSEQ multiplex PCR, yet TCRdb's version contains in-frame clones alone and is incomplete. The sample carries about 600,000 clones, just over 75% recorded once. Sequencing was done on a sample of PBMCs. Source of these receptors: a woman between 40 and 55 years old in good health. Some clones in this sample may be carry-over from other donors' samples.

This clone came up a few times. At one end the junction does not follow the germline gene, possibly because of a read error. The chain is built from TRBV7-7 and TRBJ2-3, with D possibly TRBD1 on 6 matching bases. Germline loops: CDR1 SSHAT, CDR2 FNYEAQ (reference sequence). The CDR3 has 16 residues. CDR3 sequence: CASSLGAGQSMDTQYF. The CDR3 nucleotides read TGTGCTAGCAGCTTAGGAGCAGGACAGTCTATGGATACGCAGTATTTT. Combining the CDR3 with reference TRBV7-7 and TRBJ2-3 gives the whole variable domain GAGVSQSPRYKVTKRGQDVTLRCDPISSHATLYWYQQALGQGPEFLTYFNYEAQPDKSGLPSDRFSAERPEGSISTLTIQRTEQRDSAMYRCASSLGAGQSMDTQYFGPGTRLTVL.

This clone appeared a few times. This chain joins TRBV27 and TRBJ2-1; D is undetermined. Germline V gives CDR1 MNHEY, CDR2 SMNVEV (reference sequence). The V end lost 4 bases, the J end lost 5 bases, and 6 bases lay between the germline ends. The CDR3 runs to 12 residues. The CDR3, as DNA: TGTGCCAGCAGTTACGGCCACAATGAGCAGTTCTTC. The encoded protein is CASSYGHNEQFF.

The chain couples TRBV7-9 to TRBJ1-1, with D unresolved. The V gene lost 3 bases and the J gene lost 1 base, with 6 bases spanning the gap. The CDR3 length is 13 residues. CDR1 SEHNR and CDR2 FQNEAQ come from the germline V gene (reference sequence). CDR3 in DNA: TGTGCCAGCAGCTTTCCCAGGAACACTGAAGCTTTCTTT. Translation: CASSFPRNTEAFF. Full variable domain (rest looked up from reference TRBV7-9 and TRBJ1-1): DTGVSQNPRHKITKRGQNVTFRCDPISEHNRLYWYRQTLGQGPEFLTYFQNEAQLEKSRLLSDRFSAERPKGSFSTLEIQRTEQGDSAMYLCASSFPRNTEAFFGQGTRLTVV.

The count of this clone is one. Distinct nucleotide sequences in the sample also encode this CDR3. The chain combines TRBV20-1 with TRBJ2-7, with D uncertain. Germline V CDR1 and CDR2: DFQATT, SNEGSKA (reference sequence). The CDR3 runs 10 residues. Trimming removed 6 bases at V and 3 bases at J, with 6 bases between. This chain's CDR3 is CSASFYEQYF. In DNA, the CDR3 is TGCAGTGCCTCATTCTACGAGCAGTACTTC.

Details on this clone: This may be a read error, as it is one base from a much larger clone. The sample has other DNA sequences that encode this CDR3 too. This chain uses TRBV7-3 with TRBJ2-2; D not resolved. Per germline, CDR1 SGHTA and CDR2 FQGTGA. V was pared by 5 bases and J by 2 bases, with 9 bases between. The CDR3 totals 14 residues. The CDR3 bases are TGTGCCAGCAGCCTACATCGCAACACCGGGGAGCTGTTTTTT. Protein sequence: CASSLHRNTGELFF.

The chain employs TRBV19 and TRBJ2-1, with 9 positions matching TRBD1. Germline values: CDR1 LNHDA, CDR2 SQIVND (reference sequence). V lost 3 bases and J lost 4; bases outside the gene matches: 7. CDR3 size: 16 residues. The CDR3 bases are TGTGCCAGTAGTATCCCAGGGACAGGGTATTACAATGAGCAGTTCTTC. The encoded protein is CASSIPGTGYYNEQFF.

This clone was seen a handful of times. The gene calls are TRBV2 and TRBJ1-2, with a possible D match to TRBD1 (5 bases). The length of the CDR3 is 13 residues. V dropped 6 bases and J dropped 7 bases, with 15 bases sitting between them. Germline CDR1 and CDR2: SNHLY and FYNNEI. The CDR3 spells CASSVAGGGGYTF. The CDR3 DNA reads TGTGCCAGCAGCGTGGCCGGGGGTGGTGGCTACACCTTC.

The chain joins TRBV28 to TRBJ1-1; no definite D call. Between the trimmed V and J ends, which lost 7 bases and 3 bases, there was a span of 18 bases. The CDR3 is made up of 15 amino acids. Per the germline V gene, CDR1 is MDHEN and CDR2 is SYDVKM. DNA for the CDR3: TGTGCCAGCACCTCGGGCCCCAAGAGGCACACTGAAGCTTTCTTT. This gives the protein CASTSGPKRHTEAFF. Supplemented by reference TRBV28 and TRBJ1-1, the full variable domain reads DVKVTQSSRYLVKRTGEKVFLECVQDMDHENMFWYRQDPGLGLRLIYFSYDVKMKEKGDIPEGYSVSREKKERFSLILESASTNQTSMYLCASTSGPKRHTEAFFGQGTRLTVV.

The chain recombines TRBV28 with TRBJ2-1, with TRBD2 matching 11 bases. In germline, CDR1 is MDHEN, CDR2 SYDVKM. The V segment lost 5 bases and the J segment 2 bases; nucleotides outside the gene matches: 5. This CDR3 is 16 amino acids long. DNA of the CDR3: TGTGCCAGCAGTACGATAGCGGGAGGGCCCTACAATGAGCAGTTCTTC. As protein: CASSTIAGGPYNEQFF.

The chain has TRBV19 and TRBJ2-1; 10 bases fit TRBD2. Germline loops: CDR1 LNHDA, CDR2 SQIVND (reference sequence). The CDR3 length is 15 residues. V lost 4 bases to trimming and J lost 6 bases; unmatched junction nucleotides: 6. CDR3 residues: CASSTLAGEANEQFF. CDR3 nucleotide sequence: TGTGCCAGTAGTACGCTAGCGGGAGAGGCCAATGAGCAGTTCTTC.

The sample holds one count of this clone. The chain employs TRBV29-1 and TRBJ1-1; D is ambiguous. The V gene lost 6 bases and the J gene lost 0 bases, with 11 bases spanning the gap. The CDR3 loop spans 13 amino acids. The germline V gene encodes CDR1 SQVTM and CDR2 ANQGSEA. CDR3 in DNA: TGCAGCGTCGACCGTTTCTTGAACACTGAAGCTTTCTTT. Translating it yields CSVDRFLNTEAFF. The entire variable domain, with the rest obtained from reference TRBV29-1 and TRBJ1-1, is as follows: SAVISQKPSRDICQRGTSLTIQCQVDSQVTMMFWYRQQPGQSLTLIATANQGSEATYESGFVIDKFPISRPNLTFSTLTVSNMSPEDSSIYLCSVDRFLNTEAFFGQGTRLTVV.

This chain uses TRBV5-6 with TRBJ1-2; D is undetermined. The CDR3 runs to 13 residues. The V end lost 1 base, the J end lost 4 bases, and 8 bases lay between the germline ends. Germline values: CDR1 SGHDT, CDR2 YYEEEE. The CDR3, as DNA: TGTGCCAGCAGCTTGAGGGCAGCCTATGGCTACACCTTC. Protein product: CASSLRAAYGYTF.

The chain employs TRBV30 and TRBJ2-1; 8 bases line up with TRBD2. Trimming cost V 0 bases and J 9 bases; bases outside gene matches: 7. This CDR3 region has 14 residues. Germline V gene sequence: CDR1 GTSNPN, CDR2 SVGIG (reference sequence). CDR3: CAWSVSGGPGEQFF. In nucleotides, the CDR3 is TGTGCCTGGAGTGTATCGGGAGGGCCGGGTGAGCAGTTCTTC.

The count of this clone is one. The chain uses TRBV28 and TRBJ2-1; no clear D gene. The V and J ends lost 3 bases and 4 bases respectively, with 19 bases between them. Germline-derived CDR1 and CDR2 are MDHEN and SYDVKM. The CDR3 has 17 amino acids. For the CDR3, the DNA is TGTGCCAGCAGTTTTCCGAAAACGGAGCTTCCTTACAATGAGCAGTTCTTC. It yields the protein CASSFPKTELPYNEQFF.

With regard to this clone: This probably arose from a read error, given a far larger clone one base away. The V gene is TRBV28, the J gene TRBJ1-5; D is possibly TRBD1 (5 bases). This CDR3 is built from 14 residues. Germline V gene data show CDR1 as MDHEN and CDR2 as SYDVKM. CDR3 region: CACSKDGSGQPQHF. In nucleotides, the CDR3 is TGTGCCTGCAGCAAGGACGGGTCAGGGCAGCCCCAGCATTTT.

Only a few counts were recorded for this clone. The rearrangement uses TRBV7-2 and TRBJ1-6, with 7 bases identical to TRBD1. Germline CDR1 is SGHTA and CDR2 is FQGNSA. The junction had 7 bases not matched to a gene; V was cut back by 3 bases and J by 8 bases. The CDR3 covers 15 residues. The CDR3 loop reads CASSLQGGTDSPLHF. CDR3 nucleotides: TGTGCCAGCAGCTTGCAGGGGGGTACAGATTCACCCCTCCACTTT. The variable domain in full, completed from reference TRBV7-2 and TRBJ1-6, reads GAGVSQSPSNKVTEKGKDVELRCDPISGHTALYWYRQSLGQGLEFLIYFQGNSAPDKSGLPSDRFSAERTGGSVSTLTIQRTQQEDSAVYLCASSLQGGTDSPLHFGNGTRLTVT.

V and J are TRBV30 and TRBJ1-4, with D unclear. This CDR3 has 15 amino acids. The V gene lost 2 bases and the J gene lost 4 bases, with 14 bases spanning the gap. The germline gives CDR1 GTSNPN, CDR2 SVGIG (reference sequence). CDR3 coding DNA: TGTGCCTGGAGTCCAAGGACGTTAAATAATGAAAAACTGTTTTTT. Translating it yields CAWSPRTLNNEKLFF. Together with reference TRBV30 and TRBJ1-4, the CDR3 gives the full variable domain: SQTIHQWPATLVQPVGSPLSLECTVEGTSNPNLYWYRQAAGRGLQLLFYSVGIGQISSEVPQNLSASRPQDRQFILSSKKLLLSDSGFYLCAWSPRTLNNEKLFFGSGTQLSVL.

As for this clone: A far larger clone is one base from this, pointing to a likely read error. The chain has TRBV4-1 and TRBJ2-7, with 7 bases lining up with TRBD2. The CDR3 has 17 residues. Germline V gene data show CDR1 as MGHRA and CDR2 as YSYEKL. The CDR3 nucleotides read TGCGCCAGCAGCCTAATTACCGGGACTACCCTTTCCTACGAGAAGTACTTC. This sequence encodes CASSLITGTTLSYEKYF.

The chain combines TRBV27 with TRBJ2-1; no firm D call. Trimming took 5 bases from V and 1 from J, leaving 15 bases between them. Germline CDR1 is MNHEY and CDR2 is SMNVEV (reference sequence). This CDR3 contains 16 residues. CDR3 amino acids: CASSPLSWDSYNEQFF. In DNA form, the CDR3 reads TGTGCCAGCAGTCCCCTCTCGTGGGATTCCTACAATGAGCAGTTCTTC.

As for this clone: Just one base apart from a much larger clone, this may be a read error. The chain is built from TRBV7-2 and TRBJ2-7, with 7 bases identical to TRBD1. CDR1 SGHTA and CDR2 FQGNSA come from the germline V gene. This CDR3 has 15 amino acids. DNA for the CDR3: TGTGCCAGCAGCCCGCAAGCCGACAGGGCCTACGAGCAGCACTTC. It encodes CASSPQADRAYEQHF.

This clone was counted a few times. The chain combines TRBV6-1 with TRBJ1-5, with D possibly matching TRBD1 (6 bases). V lost 2 bases to trimming and J lost 8 bases, with 16 bases between them. Germline V lookup: CDR1 MNHNS, CDR2 SASEGT. This CDR3 contains 15 residues. DNA of the CDR3: TGTGCCAGCAGTGAACCGAGGAGGGGGTACGAGCCCCAGCATTTT. It yields the protein CASSEPRRGYEPQHF.

V gene TRBV28 combines with J gene TRBJ2-4; TRBD1 matches at 8 bases. CDR1 MDHEN and CDR2 SYDVKM come from the germline V gene. Trimming at V came to 4 bases and at J to 7 bases, leaving 9 bases not matched to a gene. This CDR3 comprises 15 residues. The CDR3 DNA is TGTGCCAGCAGTTCCACTGGACAGGGAGTCAACATTCAGTACTTC. It encodes CASSSTGQGVNIQYF.

This clone was detected only a few times. CDR3 DNA: TGTGCCAGCAGGCCTACGGCGGGAGGGCCCTACGAGCAGTACTTC. Protein sequence: CASRPTAGGPYEQYF. J is TRBJ2-7 and V is TRBV6-5, with 9 bases identical to TRBD2. Unmatched junction bases numbered 8, after V lost 6 bases and J lost 2 bases. Germline CDR1 MNHEY, CDR2 SVGAGI. The CDR3 is 15 amino acids.

The V and J genes are TRBV11-3 and TRBJ2-3; no clear D. Germline-derived CDR1 and CDR2 are SGHNT and YENEEA. The CDR3 totals 13 residues. Deletions cut 3 bases from V and 5 bases from J, with 9 bases between. The CDR3: CASSLHGEDTQYF. CDR3 DNA: TGTGCCAGCAGCTTGCATGGGGAAGATACGCAGTATTTT. Based on the CDR3 plus reference TRBV11-3 and TRBJ2-3, the full variable domain is EAGVVQSPRYKIIEKKQPVAFWCNPISGHNTLYWYLQNLGQGPELLIRYENEEAVDDSQLPKDRFSAERLKGVDSTLKIQPAELGDSAVYLCASSLHGEDTQYFGPGTRLTVL.

A remark on this clone: Its ends do not fully match the called genes, so a read error is possible. This chain links TRBV7-9 with TRBJ2-1; D unresolved. The CDR3 runs 11 residues. Germline CDR1 is SEHNR and CDR2 is FQNEAQ (reference sequence). The CDR3 reads CASSLVPEQFF. In DNA form, the CDR3 reads TGTGCCAGCAGTTTAGTCCCTGAGCAGTTCTTC.

The rearrangement links TRBV9 to TRBJ2-7, with a weak D call TRBD1 (5 bases). This CDR3 has 14 residues. Germline CDR1 is SGDLS and CDR2 is YYNGEE. Trimming stripped 0 bases from V and 2 bases from J, with 9 bases between. CDR3 DNA sequence: TGTGCCAGCAGCGTAGAGCCAGGGCCCTACGAGCAGTACTTC. Amino acid sequence: CASSVEPGPYEQYF.

This clone has only one observation. V gene TRBV28 combines with J gene TRBJ2-1; D is uncertain. V was trimmed by 4 bases and J by 12 bases, leaving 13 bases between them. The CDR3 consists of 12 residues. Germline V gives CDR1 MDHEN, CDR2 SYDVKM. This CDR3 is CASSSLVPGQFF. Written as DNA, the CDR3 is TGTGCCAGCAGTTCCTTGGTCCCGGGGCAGTTCTTC.

The sample holds one count of this clone. The chain couples TRBV19 to TRBJ2-1; TRBD2 matches 11 bases. Germline V gives CDR1 LNHDA, CDR2 SQIVND (reference sequence). The CDR3 covers 15 residues. The V gene end was trimmed by 4 bases and the J gene end by 4 bases; junction bases not matched to a gene: 3. The CDR3 here is CASSKGLAAYNEQFF. CDR3 DNA: TGTGCCAGTAGTAAGGGACTAGCGGCATACAATGAGCAGTTCTTC.

The rearrangement joins TRBV19 to TRBJ2-7; no firm D call. CDR1 is LNHDA, CDR2 SQIVND, per germline (reference sequence). This CDR3 spans 15 amino acids. V dropped 3 bases and J dropped 3 bases, with 15 bases sitting between them. The DNA for the CDR3 is TGTGCCAGTAGTATTGTTGGCGGTTCCCTCTACGAGCAGTACTTC. The encoded protein is CASSIVGGSLYEQYF.

This clone was recorded many times. The identical CDR3 is also encoded by other nucleotide sequences in the sample. The rearrangement uses TRBV10-3 and TRBJ1-1; possible D gene TRBD1, 6 bases. The germline gives CDR1 ENHRY, CDR2 SYGVKD. This CDR3 is 15 amino acids long. Trimming pared 0 bases from V and 5 bases from J, leaving 13 bases between. The CDR3 sequence is CAISESIQGGTEAFF. As DNA, the CDR3 is TGTGCCATCAGTGAGTCAATACAGGGAGGGACTGAAGCTTTCTTT.